This entry concerns a single T cell receptor beta chain. Original methodology: Nucleated cell number was recorded as an estimate derived from reference gene primer amplification. Assay: immunoSEQ multiplex PCR; the TCRdb copy retains only in-frame clones and omits some. The D gene and trimming were derived from the DNA, and the V and J assignments and clone size from that table. Altogether around 140,000 clones are present, around 84% being singletons, with the ten largest covering 2.6%. This sample is part of a study of blood T cell repertoires in COVID-19. Study background: The origin of the acute and convalescent COVID-19 samples was the United States, Italy and Spain. PBMCs, B-cell-depleted T cells, or T cells provided the cDNA or gDNA that made up the material.

The CDR3 spans 17 residues. Source material: peripheral blood. The clonotype comes from a human donor with acute or convalescent COVID-19. The donor label of this sample is uncertain. This sequence joins TRBV21-1 and TRBJ1-1; the DNA was not compared with TRBD1, the D call given in the table. TRBV21-1 is flagged as a pseudogene. The CDR3 spells CASSKFRGQGLNTEAFF. The CDR3 DNA follows: TGTGCCAGCAGCAAATTCAGGGGACAGGGCTTGAACACTGAAGCTTTCTTT.